This TCR beta chain was sequenced for a study of T cell responses to AZD1222 COVID-19 vaccine. General study findings and limits: Females outnumbered males among donors, who were mostly white British; clonal diversity was possibly underestimated. Repertoire sampling was restricted to post-peak T cell response timepoints.

A remark on this clone: Its antigen is not known.

Clones were sequenced by immunoSEQ multiplex PCR, and TCRdb holds only the in-frame ones, with some missing. The sample includes some 150,000 clones, 85% to 90% seen only once; the top ten take approximately 1.8%. Sequenced here: peripheral blood, sampled on day 0 of AZD1222 vaccination. The receptor was derived from an adult in good health.

The CDR3 DNA follows: TGTGCCAGCAGTTACGAGTTACCTAGCGGGAGGCGTTCCTACGAGCAGTACTTC. Translating gives CASSYELPSGRRSYEQYF. V and J are TRBV6-2 or TRBV6-3 and TRBJ2-7; TRBD2 matches at 11 bases. V shed 2 bases, J shed 1 base, and the junction held 10 bases outside the gene matches. The CDR3 is 18 amino acids. Per the germline V gene, CDR1 is MNHEY and CDR2 is SVGEGT.